These 24 T cell receptor beta chains share one sample of origin, sequenced in a study of cytomegalovirus exposure and HLA in healthy donors. In the PCR, 60 Vbeta and 13 Jbeta primers were used. TCRdb keeps only in-frame clones here, not all; method: immunoSEQ multiplex PCR. The repertoire consists of 150,000 or so clones, with about 75% occurring once and the leading ten covering around 10%. Input material: PBMCs. The source of these receptors is a young man in good health and CMV-seropositive.

The chain employs TRBV5-1 and TRBJ2-2; 9 bases agree with TRBD2. Trimming took 3 bases from V and 3 from J; bases not matched to a gene: 6. The CDR3 covers 16 residues. Germline CDR1 SGHRS, CDR2 YFSETQ. DNA for the CDR3: TGCGCCAGCAGCTCTTTAGCGGGAGCGGACACCGGGGAGCTGTTTTTT. This codes for CASSSLAGADTGELFF.

This clone was detected a few times. The rearrangement links TRBV30 to TRBJ1-1, with 7 bases aligning to TRBD1. The CDR3 is 14 amino acids. V gave up 3 bases and J gave up 2 bases; unmatched junction bases: 6. Germline V gene lookup returns CDR1 GTSNPN and CDR2 SVGIG (reference sequence). This chain's CDR3 is CAWSRDRINTEAFF. For the CDR3, the DNA is TGTGCCTGGAGCCGGGACAGAATAAACACTGAAGCTTTCTTT.

The chain links TRBV23-1 to TRBJ2-3, with D hard to call. TRBV23-1 carries the ORF label, with uncertain function. V lost 7 bases, J lost 5 bases, and 19 bases lay in between. The CDR3 consists of 15 residues. CDR3: CASTHVREFGDTQYF. The CDR3 bases are TGCGCCAGCACCCACGTTCGCGAGTTTGGAGATACGCAGTATTTT.

This clone was detected only a few times. The chain couples TRBV5-1 to TRBJ2-7, with 10 bases matching TRBD1. CDR1 is SGHRS and CDR2 is YFSETQ in the germline V gene. V lost 0 bases, J lost 7 bases, and 10 bases stayed unmatched. The CDR3 length is 16 residues. The CDR3 loop is CASSLGHGQGVREQYF. CDR3 bases: TGCGCCAGCAGCTTGGGCCACGGACAGGGGGTTAGAGAGCAGTACTTC.

The V call is TRBV28, the J call TRBJ1-1; 7 nucleotides align to TRBD1. V was pared by 2 bases and J by 4 bases, with 4 bases of the junction left unmatched. The CDR3 totals 14 residues. Germline V gene sequence: CDR1 MDHEN, CDR2 SYDVKM. CDR3 coding DNA: TGTGCCAGCAGTTTAACAGGGGTGGTCACTGAAGCTTTCTTT. As protein: CASSLTGVVTEAFF.

The chain links TRBV4-2 to TRBJ2-7; the match to TRBD1 covers 9 bases. The germline CDR1 and CDR2 sequences are LGHNA and YNFKEQ. The CDR3 is 16 residues long. V was pared by 3 bases and J by 2 bases, with 8 bases of the junction left unmatched. The CDR3 loop reads CASSQPGQGVAYEQYF. The CDR3, as DNA: TGTGCCAGCAGCCAGCCGGGACAGGGTGTGGCCTACGAGCAGTACTTC.

V usage is TRBV9 and J usage is TRBJ2-3; D gene uncertain. The germline V gene encodes CDR1 SGDLS and CDR2 YYNGEE. Trimming shortened V by 0 bases and J by 2 bases, and 10 bases separated the two germline ends. The length of the CDR3 is 15 residues. Here the CDR3 DNA reads TGTGCCAGCAGCGTAGTCAGTCGCTTCACAGATACGCAGTATTTT. Translation gives CASSVVSRFTDTQYF.

The chain couples TRBV19 to TRBJ2-7; 8 nucleotides align to TRBD1. Germline CDR1 and CDR2: LNHDA and SQIVND (reference sequence). Trimming cost V 4 bases and J 7 bases; bases outside gene matches: 12. The CDR3 extends over 15 amino acids. The CDR3 region is CASSRRTGTSGEQYF. The CDR3 region has the DNA TGTGCCAGTAGTAGGCGGACAGGGACCTCGGGGGAGCAGTACTTC. The full variable domain, rest sourced from reference TRBV19 and TRBJ2-7, is DGGITQSPKYLFRKEGQNVTLSCEQNLNHDAMYWYRQDPGQGLRLIYYSQIVNDFQKGDIAEGYSVSREKKESFPLTVTSAQKNPTAFYLCASSRRTGTSGEQYFGPGTRLTVT.

The chain recombines TRBV7-9 with TRBJ1-4; maybe TRBD1 (5 bases). This CDR3 is 16 amino acids long. The V end was cut by 1 base, the J end by 8 bases, with 17 bases between. Germline CDR1 is SEHNR and CDR2 is FQNEAQ (reference sequence). The CDR3 DNA reads as TGTGCCAGCAGCTTAGTCGTCGGAGGGGACCAGGAAAAACTGTTTTTT. Its translation: CASSLVVGGDQEKLFF.

This chain joins TRBV28 and TRBJ2-1; 12 bases agree with TRBD2. The V and J ends lost 4 bases and 8 bases, in that order; junction bases with no gene match: 9. The CDR3 runs to 16 residues. The germline V gene encodes CDR1 MDHEN and CDR2 SYDVKM. The CDR3, as DNA: TGTGCCAGCAGTTCCCTAGCGGGGGGGTTTTTGTATGAGCAGTTCTTC. Its protein product is CASSSLAGGFLYEQFF.

Written as DNA, the CDR3 is TGTGCCAGCTATAACAGGGTGGAGACCCAGTACTTC. It codes for CASYNRVETQYF. The chain links TRBV2 to TRBJ2-5; D is possibly TRBD1 (6 bases). The V gene's germline CDR1 is SNHLY and CDR2 FYNNEI. This CDR3 contains 12 residues. Trimming took 8 bases from V and 5 from J, leaving 12 bases between them.

V usage is TRBV4-2 and J usage is TRBJ2-7; tentative D call: TRBD1 (6 bases). V was clipped by 0 bases and J by 3 bases, with 12 bases between them. Germline loops: CDR1 LGHNA, CDR2 YNFKEQ. There are 15 residues in the CDR3. The CDR3 DNA reads TGTGCCAGCAGCCAAGAAACAGGGTCCATCTACGAGCAGTACTTC. Translation: CASSQETGSIYEQYF.

This clone was seen only a few times. This chain joins TRBV4-2 and TRBJ1-1, with a weak D call TRBD1 (5 bases). The CDR3 is made up of 17 amino acids. The V and J ends lost 2 bases and 0 bases respectively, with 16 bases between them. Per the germline V gene, CDR1 is LGHNA and CDR2 is YNFKEQ. The CDR3 region is CASSQLLGGPVNTEAFF. The DNA of the CDR3 is TGTGCCAGCAGCCAACTCCTCGGGGGACCCGTGAACACTGAAGCTTTCTTT.

This clone has only a few counts. CDR3 region: CASSMGANSYEQYF. The CDR3 coding sequence is TGTGCCAGTAGTATGGGGGCCAATTCCTACGAGCAGTACTTC. The chain has TRBV19 and TRBJ2-7, with D possibly TRBD1 on 6 matching bases. Trimming stripped 3 bases from V and 1 base from J, with 10 bases between. CDR3 length: 14 residues. CDR1 is LNHDA, CDR2 SQIVND, per germline (reference sequence).

The genes are TRBV7-8 and TRBJ1-3; tentatively, D is TRBD1 (6 bases). The CDR3 consists of 13 residues. From germline, CDR1 is SGHVS and CDR2 FQNEAQ. Between the trimmed V and J ends, which lost 3 bases and 11 bases, there was a span of 14 bases. As DNA, the CDR3 is TGTGCCAGCAGCTTTGAATTGGGGGCGCCCATATATTTT. This translates into CASSFELGAPIYF.

V gene TRBV19 combines with J gene TRBJ1-5; 8 bases agree with TRBD1. V gave up 7 bases and J gave up 2 bases; unmatched junction bases: 7. This CDR3 comprises 15 residues. Germline-derived CDR1 and CDR2 are LNHDA and SQIVND (reference sequence). The CDR3 here is CASTGGQAGNQPQHF. In DNA form, the CDR3 reads TGTGCCAGTACCGGGGGACAGGCTGGCAATCAGCCCCAGCATTTT. The full variable domain, with the rest looked up from reference TRBV19 and TRBJ1-5, is DGGITQSPKYLFRKEGQNVTLSCEQNLNHDAMYWYRQDPGQGLRLIYYSQIVNDFQKGDIAEGYSVSREKKESFPLTVTSAQKNPTAFYLCASTGGQAGNQPQHFGDGTRLSIL.

The chain joins TRBV5-1 to TRBJ2-1; D possibly corresponds to TRBD2 (5 bases). Trimming pared 3 bases from V and 4 bases from J, leaving 17 bases between. The germline V gene has CDR1 SGHRS and CDR2 YFSETQ. This CDR3 spans 16 amino acids. DNA of the CDR3: TGCGCCAGCAGCTCCTCGAGCGGAAAAGGGTACAATGAGCAGTTCTTC. The encoded protein is CASSSSSGKGYNEQFF.

A single count supports this clone. As DNA, the CDR3 is TGTGCCAGCTCACCGAGCCCCAATCAGCCCCAGCATTTT. Amino acid sequence: CASSPSPNQPQHF. The chain couples TRBV18 to TRBJ1-5; D is ambiguous. This CDR3 has 13 residues. The germline CDR1 and CDR2 sequences are KGHSH and LQKENI. Trimming pared 3 bases from V and 3 bases from J, leaving 6 bases between.

The chain carries TRBV29-1 and TRBJ2-7, with 15 bases identical to TRBD2. Germline CDR1 SQVTM, CDR2 ANQGSEA. The trim removed 4 bases at V and 5 bases at J, leaving 3 bases unmatched. This CDR3 spans 14 amino acids. The CDR3 bases are TGCAGCGTTGGTGGGACTAGCGGGAGGAACGAGCAGTACTTC. Encoded protein: CSVGGTSGRNEQYF.

This rearrangement joins TRBV18 to TRBJ2-5, with a tentative D call TRBD1 (5 bases). V lost 3 bases, J lost 5 bases, and 28 bases lay in between. Germline V CDR1 and CDR2: KGHSH, LQKENI. The CDR3 runs 19 residues. The CDR3 sequence: CASSPNRHLLSRVEETQYF. CDR3 nucleotides: TGTGCCAGCTCACCTAACCGGCACCTCCTAAGCAGGGTGGAGGAGACCCAGTACTTC.

This clone was counted between two and nine times. The J gene is TRBJ1-3, the V gene TRBV18, with D unresolved. The CDR3 sequence is 14 residues long. The V and J ends lost 3 bases and 4 bases respectively, with 10 bases between them. The germline gives CDR1 KGHSH, CDR2 LQKENI. The CDR3 region is CASSPGREGNTIYF. In DNA, the CDR3 is TGTGCCAGCTCACCCGGGCGGGAAGGAAACACCATATATTTT.

The J gene is TRBJ1-1, the V gene TRBV5-5; no clear D. Trimming removed 5 bases at V and 2 bases at J, with 10 bases between. The CDR3 is 13 amino acids. CDR1 SGHKS and CDR2 YYEKEE come from the germline V gene (reference sequence). The CDR3 protein is CASSRSGNTEAFF. The CDR3 nucleotides read TGTGCCAGCAGTCGCAGTGGTAACACTGAAGCTTTCTTT.

The rearrangement joins TRBV5-8 to TRBJ2-3; D is possibly TRBD1 (5 bases). Trimming shortened V by 10 bases and J by 2 bases, and 14 bases separated the two germline ends. Germline CDR1 is SGHTS and CDR2 is YDEGEE. The CDR3 contains 13 residues. The CDR3 loop is CARKGPFTDTQYF. The CDR3, as DNA: TGTGCCCGAAAGGGGCCCTTCACAGATACGCAGTATTTT. Drawing the rest from reference TRBV5-8 and TRBJ2-3, the complete variable domain is EAGVTQSPTHLIKTRGQQATLRCSPISGHTSVYWYQQALGLGLQFLLWYDEGEERNRGNFPPRFSGRQFPNYSSELNVNALELEDSALYLCARKGPFTDTQYFGPGTRLTVL.

The chain combines TRBV5-6 with TRBJ2-7; D might be TRBD2 (6 bases). This CDR3 is 14 amino acids long. V was clipped by 2 bases and J by 0 bases, with 9 bases between them. The germline gives CDR1 SGHDT, CDR2 YYEEEE. CDR3 residues: CASSFGTGSYEQYF. The CDR3 DNA sequence: TGTGCCAGCAGCTTCGGGACTGGCTCCTACGAGCAGTACTTC.